These 26 T cell receptor beta chains originate from one sample sequenced in a study of CD8+ T cells in alopecia areata. RNA was extracted and reverse transcribed into cDNA as the sequencing template. This table comes from immunoSEQ multiplex PCR, and its TCRdb copy is limited to in-frame clones, with some not included. Found here are hundreds of thousands of clones, roughly two fifths of them singletons; the top ten hold roughly 0.5%. Treatment here: oral pan-JAK inhibitor, 5-10 mg twice daily. The sequenced sample was CD4+ T cells sorted from blood, obtained between weeks 30 and 35, from a patient treated with tofacitinib. These receptors originate from a human donor with alopecia areata.

This clone was observed at least ten times. The chain uses TRBV5-1 and TRBJ2-1, with 9 bases aligning to TRBD2. The CDR3 has 15 amino acids. Germline assignment: CDR1 SGHRS and CDR2 YFSETQ. The trim removed 4 bases at V and 4 bases at J, leaving 6 bases unmatched. DNA of the CDR3: TGCGCCAGCAGCAAGACTAGCGGCCCATACAATGAGCAGTTCTTC. Amino acids: CASSKTSGPYNEQFF.

Only a few counts were recorded for this clone. The chain joins TRBV18 to TRBJ2-4; TRBD1 aligns across 7 bases. The germline V gene has CDR1 KGHSH and CDR2 LQKENI. V lost 3 bases and J lost 11; bases outside the gene matches: 7. The CDR3 is 13 amino acids. CDR3 bases: TGTGCCAGCTCACCTGGAGACAGGGTCTTTCAGTACTTC. It encodes CASSPGDRVFQYF.

The gene calls are TRBV1 and TRBJ2-1; the DNA was not compared with TRBD2, the D call given in the table. TRBV1 corresponds to a pseudogene. The CDR3 runs to 15 residues. In DNA form, the CDR3 reads TGCACCGGACGGAGCGGGAAGGGACGCGAGTATGAGCAGTTCTTC. This translates into CTGRSGKGREYEQFF.

V is TRBV25-1 and J is TRBJ1-2; weak D call: TRBD1 (5 bases). Between the trimmed V and J ends, which lost 4 bases and 3 bases, there was a span of 12 bases. CDR1 is MGHDK, CDR2 SYGVNS, per germline. CDR3 length: 14 residues. The DNA of the CDR3 is TGTGCCAGCAGTGGGGGACCGATGCACTATGGCTACACCTTC. Residues: CASSGGPMHYGYTF.

This clone turned up a few times. The rearrangement uses TRBV27 and TRBJ1-6; D ambiguous. Between the trimmed V and J ends, which lost 5 bases and 0 bases, there was a span of 17 bases. The CDR3 runs to 18 residues. Per germline, CDR1 MNHEY and CDR2 SMNVEV (reference sequence). This chain's CDR3 is CASSNFIQSFSYNSPLHF. CDR3 DNA sequence: TGTGCCAGCAGTAACTTTATTCAGTCTTTCTCCTATAATTCACCCCTCCACTTT.

This chain uses TRBV5-1 with TRBJ2-5; D is perhaps TRBD1 or TRBD2 (5 bases each). Trimming removed 0 bases at V and 2 bases at J, with 14 bases between. The CDR3 has 16 residues. In germline, CDR1 is SGHRS, CDR2 YFSETQ. CDR3 bases: TGCGCCAGCAGCTTGGCGGGACGGGCATCTCAAGAGACCCAGTACTTC. Amino acid sequence: CASSLAGRASQETQYF. The full variable domain, in which reference TRBV5-1 and TRBJ2-5 provide the parts outside the CDR3, is KAGVTQTPRYLIKTRGQQVTLSCSPISGHRSVSWYQQTPGQGLQFLFEYFSETQRNKGNFPGRFSGRQFSNSRSEMNVSTLELGDSALYLCASSLAGRASQETQYFGPGTRLLVL.

This clone has a handful of counts. V and J are TRBV4-1 and TRBJ2-1; D uncertain. CDR1 and CDR2 (germline): MGHRA, YSYEKL. The CDR3 contains 14 residues. The V gene lost 2 bases and the J gene lost 10 bases, with 15 bases spanning the gap. CDR3 nucleotides: TGCGCCAGCAGCCAACTCCTGCGGCTACGAGAGCAGTTCTTC. It yields the protein CASSQLLRLREQFF.

In its sample, this clone was seen once. The chain employs TRBV6-6 and TRBJ2-5, with D perhaps matching TRBD1 or TRBD2 (6 bases each). Germline CDR1 MNHNY, CDR2 SVGAGI (reference sequence). The CDR3 consists of 14 residues. V was pared by 7 bases and J by 2 bases, with 14 bases between. In DNA, the CDR3 is TGTGCCAGCACCATACAGGGAGGACAAGAGACCCAGTACTTC. Amino acid sequence: CASTIQGGQETQYF.

This clone was picked up a small number of times. This chain links TRBV20-1 with TRBJ2-5; D is ambiguous. The CDR3 is made up of 11 amino acids. Deletions cut 4 bases from V and 4 bases from J, with 7 bases between. From germline, CDR1 is DFQATT and CDR2 SNEGSKA (reference sequence). The CDR3 region is CSANFGETQYF. In DNA, the CDR3 is TGCAGTGCTAATTTTGGAGAGACCCAGTACTTC.

The table lists this clone with a few counts. The chain has TRBV30 and TRBJ1-2, with D tentatively TRBD1 (5 bases). V was clipped by 1 base and J by 4 bases, with 7 bases between them. The CDR3 runs to 12 residues. Looked up from germline, CDR1 is GTSNPN and CDR2 is SVGIG (reference sequence). The CDR3 nucleotides are TGTGCCTGGAGTGCTCAGGGCTATGGCTACACCTTC. As protein: CAWSAQGYGYTF. Based on the CDR3 plus reference TRBV30 and TRBJ1-2, the full variable domain is SQTIHQWPATLVQPVGSPLSLECTVEGTSNPNLYWYRQAAGRGLQLLFYSVGIGQISSEVPQNLSASRPQDRQFILSSKKLLLSDSGFYLCAWSAQGYGYTFGSGTRLTVV.

This CDR3 reads CASTKTGAEVGYTF. CDR3 DNA sequence: TGTGCCAGCACCAAGACAGGGGCCGAGGTTGGCTACACCTTC. The J gene is TRBJ1-2, the V gene TRBV6-6; 8 bases fit TRBD1. Germline assignment: CDR1 MNHNY and CDR2 SVGAGI (reference sequence). The CDR3 length is 14 residues. With V trimmed by 7 bases and J by 7 bases, 11 bases remained unmatched.

This clone showed up just a few times. The DNA of the CDR3 is TGCAGTGCTAGCGGAGGGACCCAGTACTTC. Translating gives CSASGGTQYF. V is TRBV20-1 and J is TRBJ2-5, with a weak D call TRBD2 (5 bases). The ends were cut back, 3 bases at V and 7 bases at J, with 6 bases in the middle. The CDR3 runs to 10 residues. Germline V gene lookup returns CDR1 DFQATT and CDR2 SNEGSKA (reference sequence).

V usage is TRBV27 and J usage is TRBJ1-5; D is possibly TRBD1 (6 bases). This CDR3 is built from 13 residues. The V gene lost 6 bases and the J gene lost 3 bases, with 9 bases spanning the gap. Germline CDR1 MNHEY, CDR2 SMNVEV (reference sequence). The CDR3 here is CASRQGINQPQHF. The CDR3 region has the DNA TGTGCCAGCAGGCAGGGGATCAATCAGCCCCAGCATTTT.

The V and J genes are TRBV6-1 and TRBJ2-5; D uncertain. CDR3 length: 11 residues. The V and J ends lost 7 bases and 5 bases respectively, with 8 bases between them. Germline-derived CDR1 and CDR2 are MNHNS and SASEGT. The CDR3 nucleotides read TGTGCCAGCAAGGGTGGGGAGACCCAGTACTTC. It yields the protein CASKGGETQYF.

The chain combines TRBV2 with TRBJ2-7, with D unclear. CDR1 SNHLY and CDR2 FYNNEI come from the germline V gene. Trimming shortened V by 6 bases and J by 3 bases, and 3 bases separated the two germline ends. This CDR3 has 10 residues. The CDR3 spells CASRRYEQYF. The CDR3 nucleotides read TGTGCCAGCAGACGCTACGAGCAGTACTTC. Full variable domain (remainder filled in from reference TRBV2 and TRBJ2-7): EPEVTQTPSHQVTQMGQEVILRCVPISNHLYFYWYRQILGQKVEFLVSFYNNEISEKSEIFDDQFSVERPDGSNFTLKIRSTKLEDSAMYFCASRRYEQYFGPGTRLTVT.

This clone was observed a handful of times. The V call is TRBV2, the J call TRBJ1-2, with 7 bases that match TRBD1. This CDR3 is 14 amino acids long. Germline assignment: CDR1 SNHLY and CDR2 FYNNEI. Losses at the gene ends were 3 bases for V and 1 base for J; bases not matched to a gene: 2. The CDR3 DNA is TGTGCCAGCAGTGAGGGACAGAGTAACTATGGCTACACCTTC. This translates into CASSEGQSNYGYTF. Together with reference TRBV2 and TRBJ1-2, the CDR3 gives the full variable domain: EPEVTQTPSHQVTQMGQEVILRCVPISNHLYFYWYRQILGQKVEFLVSFYNNEISEKSEIFDDQFSVERPDGSNFTLKIRSTKLEDSAMYFCASSEGQSNYGYTFGSGTRLTVV.

The V gene is TRBV25-1, the J gene TRBJ1-4; TRBD1 might be the D (5 bases). The germline V and J ends were trimmed by 6 bases and 3 bases, with 14 bases remaining between them. Germline loops: CDR1 MGHDK, CDR2 SYGVNS. The CDR3 runs to 15 residues. CDR3 nucleotide sequence: TGTGCCAGCAGCGAAGGGGCGCGAGCTAATGAAAAACTGTTTTTT. Protein: CASSEGARANEKLFF.

The chain combines TRBV7-6 with TRBJ1-2; D is unclear. The CDR3 has 14 amino acids. V dropped 5 bases and J dropped 0 bases, with 10 bases sitting between them. CDR1 is SGHVS and CDR2 is FNYEAQ in the germline V gene. DNA of the CDR3: TGTGCCAGCAGCCGTACACCCACTAACTATGGCTACACCTTC. This translates into CASSRTPTNYGYTF.

The table lists this clone with a few counts. V is TRBV5-4 and J is TRBJ2-1, with D possibly TRBD2 on 5 matching bases. CDR1 is SGHNT, CDR2 YYREEE, per germline (reference sequence). This CDR3 is 17 amino acids long. Trimming cost V 0 bases and J 0 bases, with 13 bases left between them. The CDR3 DNA is TGTGCCAGCAGCTTGGGTGGGAGCACAAGCTCCTACAATGAGCAGTTCTTC. Translating gives CASSLGGSTSSYNEQFF.

V gene TRBV27 combines with J gene TRBJ2-7, with TRBD1 identical over 8 bases. Germline CDR1 MNHEY, CDR2 SMNVEV (reference sequence). J was trimmed by 6 bases and V by 3 bases; bases with no gene match: 7. CDR3 length equals 14 residues. The CDR3 protein is CASSFTGGSGEQYF. The CDR3 DNA reads TGTGCCAGCAGTTTTACAGGGGGTTCAGGCGAGCAGTACTTC.

This clone was seen a few times. This chain uses TRBV4-1 with TRBJ2-2; weak D call: TRBD2 (5 bases). Per the germline V gene, CDR1 is MGHRA and CDR2 is YSYEKL. The V end was cut by 4 bases, the J end by 5 bases, with 17 bases between. This CDR3 is built from 16 residues. CDR3: CASSPAAWERTGELFF. As DNA, the CDR3 is TGCGCCAGCAGCCCGGCAGCGTGGGAGAGGACCGGGGAGCTGTTTTTT.

This chain links TRBV10-2 with TRBJ2-7; 7 positions agree with TRBD1. Per germline, CDR1 WSHSY and CDR2 SAAADI. V shed 2 bases and J 0 bases; nucleotides not matched to a gene: 1. This CDR3 has 14 amino acids. The CDR3 DNA reads as TGCGCCAGCAGTGAGACAGGGGCCTCCTACGAGCAGTACTTC. Translation gives CASSETGASYEQYF.

V and J are TRBV6-5 and TRBJ2-1; D may be TRBD1 or TRBD2 (6 bases each). This CDR3 comprises 15 residues. V lost 6 bases to trimming and J lost 2 bases, with 14 bases between them. CDR1 and CDR2 from the germline V gene are MNHEY and SVGAGI. CDR3 nucleotides: TGTGCCAGCAGCCTGGACGGGGGCCCCTACAATGAGCAGTTCTTC. This encodes CASSLDGGPYNEQFF.

This clone was counted between two and nine times. Distinct nucleotide sequences in the sample also encode this CDR3. The rearrangement uses TRBV9 and TRBJ1-5; possibly TRBD1 for D (5 bases). CDR1 and CDR2 from the germline V gene are SGDLS and YYNGEE. V was cut by 3 bases and J by 4 bases, with 11 bases left in between. CDR3 length equals 14 residues. In nucleotides, the CDR3 is TGTGCCAGCAGCGCCGGGACGGGGAATCAGCCCCAGCATTTT. Residues: CASSAGTGNQPQHF.

The chain carries TRBV15 and TRBJ2-2; D remains ambiguous. The CDR3 extends over 13 amino acids. V gave up 2 bases and J gave up 5 bases, with 6 bases separating them. The V gene's germline CDR1 is LNHNV and CDR2 YYDKDF (reference sequence). CDR3 DNA: TGTGCCACCAGCAGATTGACTACCGGGGAGCTGTTTTTT. Translating it yields CATSRLTTGELFF.

As regards this clone: The same CDR3 can be traced to other DNA sequences in this sample. The chain couples TRBV5-1 to TRBJ2-3, with D perhaps matching TRBD1 or TRBD2 (5 bases each). Germline CDR1 is SGHRS and CDR2 is YFSETQ. The CDR3 is 12 residues long. Trimming removed 3 bases from V and 3 bases from J, with 5 bases in between. The CDR3 region is CASSWGTDTQYF. CDR3 DNA: TGCGCCAGCAGCTGGGGGACAGATACGCAGTATTTT.